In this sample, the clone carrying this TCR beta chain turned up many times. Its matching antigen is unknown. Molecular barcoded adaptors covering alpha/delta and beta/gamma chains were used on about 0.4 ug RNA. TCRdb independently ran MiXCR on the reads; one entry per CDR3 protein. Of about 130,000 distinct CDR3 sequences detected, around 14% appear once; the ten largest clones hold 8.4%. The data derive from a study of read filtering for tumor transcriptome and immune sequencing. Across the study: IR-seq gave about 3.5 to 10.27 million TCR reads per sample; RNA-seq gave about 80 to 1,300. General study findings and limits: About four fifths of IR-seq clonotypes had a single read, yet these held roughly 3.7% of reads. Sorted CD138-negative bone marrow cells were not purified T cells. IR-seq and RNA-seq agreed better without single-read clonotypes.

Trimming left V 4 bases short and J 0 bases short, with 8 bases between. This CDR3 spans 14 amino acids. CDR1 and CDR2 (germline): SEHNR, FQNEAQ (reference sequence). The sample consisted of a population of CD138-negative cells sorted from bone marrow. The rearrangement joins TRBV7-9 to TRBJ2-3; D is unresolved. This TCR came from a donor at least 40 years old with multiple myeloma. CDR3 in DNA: TGTGCCAGCAGCTCTCAGGATAGCACAGATACGCAGTATTTT. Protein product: CASSSQDSTDTQYF.